Below, one T cell receptor beta chain is given with its context. The entry originates in a study of cytomegalovirus exposure and HLA in healthy donors. Trimming removed 4 bases from V and 0 bases from J; junction bases left unmatched: 4. The CDR3 has 15 amino acids. CDR1 and CDR2 from the germline V gene are LGHNA and YSLEER. Amplification used 60 Vbeta primers and 13 Jbeta primers. Generated by immunoSEQ multiplex PCR, the TCRdb table keeps only in-frame clones and is missing some. The sample shows some 200,000 clones, about 85% of them seen only once. The sequencing sample was made of PBMCs. The chain combines TRBV4-3 with TRBJ2-5; 8 nucleotides align to TRBD1. This clonotype originated in a man aged 50-60 years in good health and CMV-seronegative. CDR3 protein: CASSRDRTYQETQYF. The CDR3 nucleotides read TGCGCCAGCAGCCGGGACAGGACGTACCAAGAGACCCAGTACTTC.